The present T cell receptor beta chain was sequenced within a study of OX40 agonist ivuxolimab in advanced cancers. Broadly, across the study: Ivuxolimab was a fully human IgG2 agonistic monoclonal antibody targeting the costimulatory receptor OX40 (CD134). The paper describes the monotherapy dose-escalation part (N of about 50 patients) of the phase I trial of ivuxolimab. Intravenous ivuxolimab was administered to patients every 2 weeks at six dose levels: 0.01, 0.1, 0.3, 1.5, 3 and 10 mg/kg. Prior anti-PD-1, anti-PD-L1 or anti-CTLA-4 therapy was permitted, and checkpoint inhibitors had been received by roughly two fifths of dose-escalation patients. Partial responses occurred in three dose-escalation patients, of whom one had hepatocellular carcinoma and two had cutaneous melanoma. Peripheral TCRbeta sequencing was intended to test whether TCR sequence diversity was altered and clonal T-cell expansion was caused by ivuxolimab. In the dose-escalation cohort, 82.7% of patients were male, and the mean age was roughly 60 years, with a range of about 23 to 85. Of the approximately 54 dose-escalation patients, hepatocellular carcinoma was present in about 19, melanoma in about 15, renal cell carcinoma in 9 and head and neck cancer in 9. What the authors observed across the whole study: In the 0.1-3.0 mg/kg groups, partial responders had among the lowest normalized peripheral clonal expansion, particularly in CD8+ T cells. After ivuxolimab, expanded clones were on average more numerous among CD8+ T cells than among CD4+ T cells. Low levels of normalized T-cell clonal expansion were also seen in some patients who did not respond. The antigen specificity of the clonally expanded peripheral T cells was not determined. At doses of 0.1 to 3.0 mg/kg, clonal expansion of both CD4+ and CD8+ T cells in blood was seen between baseline and week 6.

From the cysteine up to the phenylalanine, the CDR3 has a length of 13 residues. Only the CDR3 portion is preserved as DNA: 39 bases, with reading frame beginning at the first base. V sheds 5 bases and J sheds 3 bases, leaving 10 bases between their ends. Via the germline V gene (reference sequence), CDR1 is LNHNV and CDR2 YYDKDF. For sequencing of the TCRbeta CDR3 region, genomic DNA was extracted from the sorted cells. TCRbeta CDR3 regions were sequenced using the immunoSEQ Assay. TCRdb took over this immuneACCESS table, retaining in-frame rearrangements with V and J assigned. Such tables are incomplete; in checked studies, under half of the missing clones stem from an unresolved V gene, and the remainder is unexplained. Counted in this sample were about 100,000 clones; roughly four fifths of them appeared once. Of the sample, about 5.5% is held by the ten largest clones. The trial excluded patients who had a history of autoimmune disease or were on systemic immunosuppression. Peripheral blood for TCR sequencing was collected from all dose cohorts at baseline, on cycle 4 day 1, and on cycle 7 day 1. Samples were obtained from an open-label, multicenter, first-in-human phase I dose-escalation trial of ivuxolimab. Adults with locally advanced or metastatic melanoma, renal cell carcinoma, hepatocellular carcinoma or head and neck squamous cell carcinoma were enrolled in the trial. Before TCR sequencing, CD4+ T cells and CD8+ T cells from peripheral blood were sorted into separate populations.

Regarding this clone: Its antigen has not been determined. No per-base quality is available; no much larger clone lies one base away.

Sample: CD4+ or CD8+ T cells sorted from blood, taken in a trial of the OX40 agonist ivuxolimab. The receptor comes from an adult with an advanced solid tumor such as melanoma, head and neck, liver or kidney cancer. The chain is made from TRBV15 and TRBJ1-2; the D segment could be TRBD1, given 5 matching bases. The nucleotides are TGTGCCACCAGCGGGGACGGAGACTATGGCTACACCTTC. Its amino acids are CATSGDGDYGYTF.